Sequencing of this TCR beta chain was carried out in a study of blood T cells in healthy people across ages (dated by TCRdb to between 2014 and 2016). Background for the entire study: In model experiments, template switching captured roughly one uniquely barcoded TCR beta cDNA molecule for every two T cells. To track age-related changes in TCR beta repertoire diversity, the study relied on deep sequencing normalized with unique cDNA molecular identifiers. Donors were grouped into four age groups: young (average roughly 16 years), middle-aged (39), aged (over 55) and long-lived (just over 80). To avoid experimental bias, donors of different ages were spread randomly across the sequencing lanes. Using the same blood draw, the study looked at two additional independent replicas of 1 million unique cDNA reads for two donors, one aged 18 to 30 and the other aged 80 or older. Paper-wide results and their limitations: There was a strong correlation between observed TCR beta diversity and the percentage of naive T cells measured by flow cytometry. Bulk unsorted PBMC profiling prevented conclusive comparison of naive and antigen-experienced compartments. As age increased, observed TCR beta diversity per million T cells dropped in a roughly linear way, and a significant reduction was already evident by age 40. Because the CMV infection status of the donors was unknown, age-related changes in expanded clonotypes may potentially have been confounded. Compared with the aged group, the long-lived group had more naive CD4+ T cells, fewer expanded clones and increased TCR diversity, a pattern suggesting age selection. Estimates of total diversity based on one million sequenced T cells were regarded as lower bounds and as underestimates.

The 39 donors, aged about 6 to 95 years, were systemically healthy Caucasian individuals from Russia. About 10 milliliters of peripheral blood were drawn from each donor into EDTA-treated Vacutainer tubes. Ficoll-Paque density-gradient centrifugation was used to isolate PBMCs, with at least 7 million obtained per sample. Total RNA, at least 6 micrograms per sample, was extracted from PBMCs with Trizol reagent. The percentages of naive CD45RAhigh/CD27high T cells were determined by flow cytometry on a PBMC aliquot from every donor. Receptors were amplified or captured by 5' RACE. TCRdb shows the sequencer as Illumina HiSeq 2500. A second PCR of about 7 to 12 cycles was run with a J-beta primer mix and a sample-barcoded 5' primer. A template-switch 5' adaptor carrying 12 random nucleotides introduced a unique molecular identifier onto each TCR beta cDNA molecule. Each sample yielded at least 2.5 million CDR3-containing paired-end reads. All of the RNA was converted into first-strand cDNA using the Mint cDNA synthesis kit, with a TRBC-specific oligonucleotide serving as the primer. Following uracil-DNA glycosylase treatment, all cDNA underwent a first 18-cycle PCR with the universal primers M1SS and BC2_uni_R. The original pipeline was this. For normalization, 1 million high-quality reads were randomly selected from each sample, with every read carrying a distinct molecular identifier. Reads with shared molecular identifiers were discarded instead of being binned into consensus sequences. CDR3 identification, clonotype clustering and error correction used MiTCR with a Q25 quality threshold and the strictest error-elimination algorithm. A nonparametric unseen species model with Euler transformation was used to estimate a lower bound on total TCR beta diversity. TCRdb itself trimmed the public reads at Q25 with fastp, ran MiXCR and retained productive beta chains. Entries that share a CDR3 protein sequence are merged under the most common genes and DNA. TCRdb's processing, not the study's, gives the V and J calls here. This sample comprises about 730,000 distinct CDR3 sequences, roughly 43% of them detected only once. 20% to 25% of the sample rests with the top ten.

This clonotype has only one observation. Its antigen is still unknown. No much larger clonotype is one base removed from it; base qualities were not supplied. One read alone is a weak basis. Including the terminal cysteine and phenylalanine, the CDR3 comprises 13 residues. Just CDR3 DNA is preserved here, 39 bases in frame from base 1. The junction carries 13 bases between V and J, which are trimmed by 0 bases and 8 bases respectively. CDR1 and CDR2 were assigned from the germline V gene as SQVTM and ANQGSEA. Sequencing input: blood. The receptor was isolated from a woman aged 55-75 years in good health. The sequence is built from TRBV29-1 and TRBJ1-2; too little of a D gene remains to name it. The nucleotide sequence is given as TGCAGCGTTGAAGAGGCTCTACAGAGGGGCTACACCTTC. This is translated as CSVEEALQRGYTF.